The 16 T cell receptor beta chains in this list originate from one sample, sequenced in a study of early T cells in non-severe SARS-CoV-2 infection. TCRdb ran MiXCR on the 5' RACE reads and lists one entry per CDR3 protein. The data show tens of thousands of distinct CDR3 sequences, roughly 15% seen once. Sequencing used whole blood. Every receptor here comes from an adult who was a healthcare worker with PCR-confirmed SARS-CoV-2 infection or an uninfected control (not recorded which).

This clonotype was seen a few times. The chain links TRBV29-1 to TRBJ1-1; D is ambiguous. V was shortened by 5 bases and J by 0 bases, with 10 bases between the two germline ends. Germline lookup yields CDR1 SQVTM and CDR2 ANQGSEA. CDR3 length: 13 residues. In DNA, the CDR3 is TGCAGCGTTTCACCTACACTGAACACTGAAGCTTTCTTT. Translated, it gives CSVSPTLNTEAFF.

In its sample, this clonotype was seen a few times. The chain has TRBV29-1 and TRBJ1-3; D gene ambiguous. The V and J ends lost 6 bases and 0 bases respectively, with 6 bases between them. CDR3 length: 12 residues. Germline CDR1 reads SQVTM; CDR2 reads ANQGSEA. This CDR3 reads CSVRSSGNTIYF. In DNA form, the CDR3 reads TGCAGCGTCAGGAGCTCTGGAAACACCATATATTTT.

This clonotype turned up a few times. The chain joins TRBV20-1 to TRBJ1-1, with D uncertain. Germline CDR1 DFQATT, CDR2 SNEGSKA (reference sequence). The CDR3 length is 14 residues. The V and J ends lost 0 bases and 0 bases respectively, with 8 bases between them. CDR3 loop: CSARDLLVNTEAFF. CDR3 DNA: TGCAGTGCTAGAGATCTCTTGGTGAACACTGAAGCTTTCTTT.

The V call is TRBV19, the J call TRBJ2-2, with D possibly TRBD1 on 6 matching bases. V was cut by 4 bases and J by 3 bases, with 12 bases left in between. The CDR3 spans 15 residues. Germline V gene lookup returns CDR1 LNHDA and CDR2 SQIVND (reference sequence). CDR3 protein: CASSKGRGYTGELFF. Written as DNA, the CDR3 is TGTGCCAGTAGTAAAGGCAGGGGATACACCGGGGAGCTGTTTTTT.

This chain joins TRBV24-1 and TRBJ2-3; D is possibly TRBD1 or TRBD2 (6 bases each). Germline V gene lookup returns CDR1 KGHDR and CDR2 SFDVKD. The CDR3 covers 14 residues. Trimming shortened V by 4 bases and J by 2 bases, and 9 bases separated the two germline ends. The CDR3 DNA follows: TGTGCCACCAGTGAACCGGGGGCCACAGATACGCAGTATTTT. It specifies CATSEPGATDTQYF.

The sample holds a few counts of this clonotype. This chain links TRBV2 with TRBJ1-3; D unresolved. The CDR3 has 15 amino acids. Trimming took 1 base from V and 0 from J, leaving 7 bases between them. Germline V gene data show CDR1 as SNHLY and CDR2 as FYNNEI. The CDR3 reads CASSEEVASGNTIYF. The CDR3 nucleotides read TGTGCCAGCAGTGAAGAGGTTGCCTCTGGAAACACCATATATTTT.

The table lists this clonotype with a few counts. J is TRBJ2-1 and V is TRBV29-1; the D is unclear. The ends were cut back, 3 bases at V and 4 bases at J, with 1 base in the middle. The CDR3 consists of 10 residues. Germline V CDR1 and CDR2: SQVTM, ANQGSEA. In DNA form, the CDR3 reads TGCAGCGTTGATTACAATGAGCAGTTCTTC. Protein: CSVDYNEQFF.

This clonotype was detected many times. The J gene is TRBJ1-5, the V gene TRBV6-5, with 10 bases lining up with TRBD1. Germline V lookup: CDR1 MNHEY, CDR2 SVGAGI. The CDR3 is 15 amino acids. Germline trimming cut 5 bases from V and 1 base from J; bases unmatched to any gene: 2. The DNA of the CDR3 is TGTGCCAGCAGTCGGGACAGGGGAAGCAATCAGCCCCAGCATTTT. It specifies CASSRDRGSNQPQHF.

This clonotype was counted between two and nine times. The rearrangement uses TRBV20-1 and TRBJ2-3; D may be TRBD1 or TRBD2 (5 bases each). CDR3 length: 15 amino acids. Germline V lookup: CDR1 DFQATT, CDR2 SNEGSKA (reference sequence). With 3 bases removed from V and 0 bases from J, the gap between germline ends came to 13 bases. Here the CDR3 DNA reads TGCAGTGCTAGTACCGGGGCCCAGAGCACAGATACGCAGTATTTT. Encoded protein: CSASTGAQSTDTQYF.

There are a few counts of this clonotype. The chain links TRBV9 to TRBJ1-2; 7 bases are shared with TRBD1. V lost 1 base to trimming and J lost 3 bases; unmatched junction nucleotides: 6. CDR1 and CDR2 (germline): SGDLS, YYNGEE. CDR3 length equals 15 residues. CDR3 amino acids: CASSVFGRGDYGYTF. CDR3 sequence (DNA): TGTGCCAGCAGCGTATTTGGCAGGGGGGACTATGGCTACACCTTC.

The chain employs TRBV9 and TRBJ2-2, with 11 bases matching TRBD2. This CDR3 region has 15 residues. V was pared by 0 bases and J by 5 bases, with 0 bases of the junction left unmatched. Germline lookup yields CDR1 SGDLS and CDR2 YYNGEE. The CDR3 DNA follows: TGTGCCAGCAGCGTAGGACTAGCGGGAACCGGGGAGCTGTTTTTT. Its translation: CASSVGLAGTGELFF.

This clonotype was counted only a few times. This chain connects TRBV6-6 to TRBJ1-2; D may be TRBD1 (6 bases). Germline V gene lookup returns CDR1 MNHNY and CDR2 SVGAGI (reference sequence). V lost 6 bases and J 8 bases, leaving 13 bases between the germline ends. The CDR3 runs to 12 residues. CDR3 DNA: TGTGCCAGCAGGAGCGGGGGCGAGGGCTACACCTTC. Protein: CASRSGGEGYTF.

This clonotype occurred many times. The rearrangement uses TRBV6-6 and TRBJ2-2, with D possibly being TRBD2 (7 bases). Germline CDR1 MNHNY, CDR2 SVGAGI (reference sequence). Between the trimmed V and J ends, which lost 4 bases and 4 bases, there was a span of 10 bases. The CDR3 is 14 residues long. Written as DNA, the CDR3 is TGTGCCAGCAGTTCGGGGGGCCTCACCGGGGAGCTGTTTTTT. Translation gives CASSSGGLTGELFF.

The sample holds many counts of this clonotype. This chain joins TRBV7-9 and TRBJ2-5; no clear D. Germline CDR1 is SEHNR and CDR2 is FQNEAQ (reference sequence). Trimming stripped 4 bases from V and 5 bases from J, with 11 bases between. The length of the CDR3 is 13 residues. The CDR3 region has the DNA TGTGCCAGCAGCTACCGAGACCGGGAGACCCAGTACTTC. Its translation: CASSYRDRETQYF.

This clonotype was counted only a few times. The chain is built from TRBV28 and TRBJ1-2; no clear D gene. The V and J ends lost 4 bases and 4 bases respectively, with 16 bases between them. The CDR3 covers 15 residues. The germline gives CDR1 MDHEN, CDR2 SYDVKM. The CDR3 nucleotides read TGTGCCAGCAGTTCCCCCTCCCGCGGGAGCTATGGCTACACCTTC. This encodes CASSSPSRGSYGYTF.

The rearrangement links TRBV12-3 or TRBV12-4 to TRBJ1-2; no clear D gene. The CDR3 is made up of 13 amino acids. V dropped 5 bases and J dropped 3 bases, with 10 bases sitting between them. The CDR3 reads CASSDGTDYGYTF. DNA for the CDR3: TGTGCCAGCAGTGACGGTACCGACTATGGCTACACCTTC.